This T cell receptor beta chain emerged from a study of cytomegalovirus exposure and HLA in healthy donors. Per germline, CDR1 SGHVS and CDR2 FQNEAQ. This CDR3 has 15 amino acids. Between the trimmed V and J ends, which lost 4 bases and 6 bases, there was a span of 16 bases. The study ran its PCR with 60 Vbeta and 13 Jbeta primers. Assay: immunoSEQ multiplex PCR; the TCRdb copy retains only in-frame clones and omits some. The table has some 96,000 clones, approximately 76% seen once; the top ten hold around 7%. A remark on this clone: No antigen is known for it.

Study outcomes and limitations: The study assumed roughly uniform donor sequencing depth for presence/absence analyses. According to an earlier analysis, most TCR beta V segments yielded productive rearrangements about 90% or about 30% of the time. When analyzed later, a missense DCLRE1C variant was found to be linked to TCR beta V- and J-gene trimming. A later analysis revealed that TCR association rates differed between HLA loci, peaking at DRB1 and bottoming out at HLA-C.

V usage is TRBV7-8 and J usage is TRBJ1-5; D is ambiguous. This TCR was recovered from a man aged 40-49 years in good health and CMV-seropositive. Sequenced: PBMCs. CDR3 amino acids: CASSSRPNRGQPQHF. CDR3 nucleotides: TGTGCCAGCAGCTCCAGACCGAATCGGGGTCAGCCCCAGCATTTT.